Presented here are 2 T cell receptor beta chains from one specimen sequenced in a study of T-cell reconstitution after alpha-beta-depleted transplantation in children. Unique molecular identifiers were incorporated when the TCRbeta library was constructed. Each CDR3 protein gets one entry after TCRdb re-called the PCR reads with MiXCR. This sample has approximately 650,000 distinct CDR3 sequences, with under 15% found just once. The specimen was PBMCs, collected before TCRalphabeta/CD19-depleted stem cell transplant. These receptors originate from a girl aged 2 to 10 with congenital amegakaryocytic thrombocytopenia, due to receive a stem cell transplant.

The J gene is TRBJ1-1, the V gene TRBV15; D unclear. The CDR3 totals 12 residues. Trimming stripped 4 bases from V and 2 bases from J, with 5 bases between. Germline V lookup: CDR1 LNHNV, CDR2 YYDKDF (reference sequence). CDR3 region: CATSIKNTEAFF. CDR3 DNA: TGTGCCACCAGCATTAAAAACACTGAAGCTTTCTTT.

This clonotype was seen many times. The rearrangement joins TRBV28 to TRBJ2-3, with D perhaps matching TRBD1 (5 bases). Trimming removed 6 bases from V and 2 bases from J, with 18 bases in between. Germline CDR1 MDHEN, CDR2 SYDVKM. The CDR3 consists of 16 residues. The CDR3 DNA is TGTGCCAGCAGCCGCCCCAGGGCTGGCGACACAGATACGCAGTATTTT. Encoded protein: CASSRPRAGDTDTQYF.